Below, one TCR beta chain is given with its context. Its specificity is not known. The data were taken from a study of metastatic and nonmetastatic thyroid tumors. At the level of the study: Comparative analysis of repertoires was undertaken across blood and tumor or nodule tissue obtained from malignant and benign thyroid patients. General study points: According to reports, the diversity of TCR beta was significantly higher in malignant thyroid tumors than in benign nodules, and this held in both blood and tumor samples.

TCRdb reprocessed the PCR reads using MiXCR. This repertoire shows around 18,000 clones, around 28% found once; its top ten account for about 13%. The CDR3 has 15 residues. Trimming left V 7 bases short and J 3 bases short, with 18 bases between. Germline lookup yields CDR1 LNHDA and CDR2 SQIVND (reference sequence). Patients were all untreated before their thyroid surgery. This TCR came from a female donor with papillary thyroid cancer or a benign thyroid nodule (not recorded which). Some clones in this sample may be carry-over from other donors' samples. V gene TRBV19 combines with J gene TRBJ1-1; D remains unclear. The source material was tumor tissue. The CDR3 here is CASTPLGGWHTEAFF. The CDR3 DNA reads TGTGCCAGTACCCCACTCGGTGGCTGGCACACTGAAGCTTTCTTT.